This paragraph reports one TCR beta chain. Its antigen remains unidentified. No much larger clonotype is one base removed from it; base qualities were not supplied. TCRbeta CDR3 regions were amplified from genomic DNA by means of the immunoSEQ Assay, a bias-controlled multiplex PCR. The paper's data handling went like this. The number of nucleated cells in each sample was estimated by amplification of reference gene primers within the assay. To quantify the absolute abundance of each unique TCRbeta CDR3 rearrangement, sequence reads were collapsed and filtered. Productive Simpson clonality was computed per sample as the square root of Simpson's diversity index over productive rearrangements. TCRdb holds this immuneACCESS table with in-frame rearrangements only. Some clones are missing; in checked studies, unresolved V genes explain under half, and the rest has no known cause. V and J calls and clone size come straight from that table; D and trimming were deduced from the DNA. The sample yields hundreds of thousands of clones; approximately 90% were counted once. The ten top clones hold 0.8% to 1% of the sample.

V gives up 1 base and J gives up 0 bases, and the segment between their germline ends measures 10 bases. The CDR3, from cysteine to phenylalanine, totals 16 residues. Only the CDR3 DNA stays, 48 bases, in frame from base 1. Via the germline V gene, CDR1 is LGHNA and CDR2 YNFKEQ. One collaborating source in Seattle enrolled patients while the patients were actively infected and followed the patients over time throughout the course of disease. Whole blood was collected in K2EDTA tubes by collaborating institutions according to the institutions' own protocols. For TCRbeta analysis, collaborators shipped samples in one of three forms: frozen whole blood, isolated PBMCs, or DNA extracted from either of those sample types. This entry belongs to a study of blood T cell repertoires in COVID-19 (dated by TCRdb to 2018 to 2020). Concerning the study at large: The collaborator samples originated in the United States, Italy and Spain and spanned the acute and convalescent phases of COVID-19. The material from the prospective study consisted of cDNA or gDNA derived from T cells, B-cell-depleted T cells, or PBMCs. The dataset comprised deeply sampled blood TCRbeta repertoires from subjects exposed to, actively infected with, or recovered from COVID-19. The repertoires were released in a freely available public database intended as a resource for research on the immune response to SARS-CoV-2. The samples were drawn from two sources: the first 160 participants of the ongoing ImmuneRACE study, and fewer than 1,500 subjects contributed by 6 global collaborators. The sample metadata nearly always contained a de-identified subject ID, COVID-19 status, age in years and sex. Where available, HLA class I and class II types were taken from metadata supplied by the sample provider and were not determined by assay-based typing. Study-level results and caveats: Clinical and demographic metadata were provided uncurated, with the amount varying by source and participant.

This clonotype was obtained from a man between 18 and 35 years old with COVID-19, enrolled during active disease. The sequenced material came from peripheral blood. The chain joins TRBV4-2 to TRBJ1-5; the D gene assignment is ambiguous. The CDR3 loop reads CASSQGGQHSNQPQHF. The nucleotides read TGTGCCAGCAGCCAAGGAGGCCAGCATAGCAATCAGCCCCAGCATTTT.